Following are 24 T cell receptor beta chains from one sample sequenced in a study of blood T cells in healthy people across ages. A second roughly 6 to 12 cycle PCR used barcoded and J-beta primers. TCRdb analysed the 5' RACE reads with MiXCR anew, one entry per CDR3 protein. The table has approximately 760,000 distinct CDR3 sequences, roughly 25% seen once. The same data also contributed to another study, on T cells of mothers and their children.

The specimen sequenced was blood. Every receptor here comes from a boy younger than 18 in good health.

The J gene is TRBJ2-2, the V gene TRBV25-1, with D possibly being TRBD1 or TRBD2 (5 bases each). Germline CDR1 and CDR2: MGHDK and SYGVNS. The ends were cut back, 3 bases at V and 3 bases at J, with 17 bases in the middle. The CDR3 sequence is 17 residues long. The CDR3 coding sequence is TGTGCCAGCAGTGACCCGGGGCCAGGAAGGGACACCGGGGAGCTGTTTTTT. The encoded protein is CASSDPGPGRDTGELFF.

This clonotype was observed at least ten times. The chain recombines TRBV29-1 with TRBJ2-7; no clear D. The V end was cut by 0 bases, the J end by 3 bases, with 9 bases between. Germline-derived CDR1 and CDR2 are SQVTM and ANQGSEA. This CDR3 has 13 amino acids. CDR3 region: CSVEDPAVYEQYF. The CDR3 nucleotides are TGCAGCGTTGAAGATCCGGCAGTCTACGAGCAGTACTTC.

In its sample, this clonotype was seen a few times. CDR3 protein: CASSGGVSRRGEQFF. Here the CDR3 DNA reads TGTGCCAGCAGCGGGGGCGTCTCTAGGCGAGGTGAGCAGTTCTTC. J is TRBJ2-1 and V is TRBV9; a possible D gene is TRBD1 (5 bases). Trimming took off 3 bases at V and 9 bases at J, with 19 bases between the two ends. This CDR3 is 15 amino acids long. The germline gives CDR1 SGDLS, CDR2 YYNGEE.

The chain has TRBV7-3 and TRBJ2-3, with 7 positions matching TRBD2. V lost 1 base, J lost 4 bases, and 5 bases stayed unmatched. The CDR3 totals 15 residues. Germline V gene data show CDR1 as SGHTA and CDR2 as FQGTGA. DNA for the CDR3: TGTGCCAGCAGCTTAAAGGGTGGGAGGGCAGATACGCAGTATTTT. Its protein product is CASSLKGGRADTQYF.

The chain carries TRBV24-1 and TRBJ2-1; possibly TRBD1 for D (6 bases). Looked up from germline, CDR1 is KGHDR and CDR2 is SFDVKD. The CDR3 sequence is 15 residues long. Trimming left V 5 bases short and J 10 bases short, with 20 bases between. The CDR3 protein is CATSGTQGPQAEQFF. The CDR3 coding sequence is TGTGCCACCAGTGGTACACAGGGACCCCAAGCGGAGCAGTTCTTC.

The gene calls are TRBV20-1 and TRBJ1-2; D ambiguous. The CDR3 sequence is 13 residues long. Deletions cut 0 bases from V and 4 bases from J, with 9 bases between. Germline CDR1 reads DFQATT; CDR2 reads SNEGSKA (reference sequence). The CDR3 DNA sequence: TGCAGTGCTAGAGATTTGGCAATCTATGGCTACACCTTC. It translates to CSARDLAIYGYTF.

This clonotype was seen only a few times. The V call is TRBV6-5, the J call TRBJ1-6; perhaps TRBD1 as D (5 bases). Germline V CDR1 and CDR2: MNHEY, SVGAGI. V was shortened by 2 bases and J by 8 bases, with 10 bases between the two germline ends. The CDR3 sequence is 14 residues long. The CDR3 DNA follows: TGTGCCAGCAGTTACGGGACGGAGGATTCACCCCTCCACTTT. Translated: CASSYGTEDSPLHF.

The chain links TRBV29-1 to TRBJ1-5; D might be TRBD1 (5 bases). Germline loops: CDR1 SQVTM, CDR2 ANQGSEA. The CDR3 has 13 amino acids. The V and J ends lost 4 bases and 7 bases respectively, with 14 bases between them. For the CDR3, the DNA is TGCAGCGTTGGGGAATCGGGGGGACAGCCCCAGCATTTT. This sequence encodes CSVGESGGQPQHF.

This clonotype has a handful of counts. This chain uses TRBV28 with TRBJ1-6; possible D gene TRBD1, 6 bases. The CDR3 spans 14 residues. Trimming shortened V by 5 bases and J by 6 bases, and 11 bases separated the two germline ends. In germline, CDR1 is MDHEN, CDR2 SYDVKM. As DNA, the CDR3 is TGTGCCAGCAGTACAGGGTCACGTAATTCACCCCTCCACTTT. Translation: CASSTGSRNSPLHF.

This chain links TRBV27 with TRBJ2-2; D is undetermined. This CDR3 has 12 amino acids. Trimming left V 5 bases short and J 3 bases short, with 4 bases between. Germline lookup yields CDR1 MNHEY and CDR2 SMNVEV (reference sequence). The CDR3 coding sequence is TGTGCCAGCAGTCAGTACACCGGGGAGCTGTTTTTT. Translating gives CASSQYTGELFF.

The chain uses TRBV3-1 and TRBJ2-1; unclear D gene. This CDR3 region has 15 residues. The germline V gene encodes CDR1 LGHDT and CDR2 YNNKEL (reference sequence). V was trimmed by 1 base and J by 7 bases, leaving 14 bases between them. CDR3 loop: CASSQVLVGWNEQFF. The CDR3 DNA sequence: TGTGCCAGCAGCCAAGTCCTAGTGGGGTGGAATGAGCAGTTCTTC.

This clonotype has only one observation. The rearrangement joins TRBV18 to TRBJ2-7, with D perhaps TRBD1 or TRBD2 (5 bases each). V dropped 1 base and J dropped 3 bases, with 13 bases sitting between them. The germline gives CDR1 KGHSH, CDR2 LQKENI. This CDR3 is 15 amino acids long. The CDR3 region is CASSPLGRDLYEQYF. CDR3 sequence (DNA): TGTGCCAGCTCACCACTAGGCAGGGACCTCTACGAGCAGTACTTC.

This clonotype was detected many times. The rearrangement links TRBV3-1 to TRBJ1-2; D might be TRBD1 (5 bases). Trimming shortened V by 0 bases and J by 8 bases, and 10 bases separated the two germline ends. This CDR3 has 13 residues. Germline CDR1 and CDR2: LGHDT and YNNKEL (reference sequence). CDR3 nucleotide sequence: TGTGCCAGCAGCCAAGATAGGAGGGGCGGCTACACCTTC. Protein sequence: CASSQDRRGGYTF.

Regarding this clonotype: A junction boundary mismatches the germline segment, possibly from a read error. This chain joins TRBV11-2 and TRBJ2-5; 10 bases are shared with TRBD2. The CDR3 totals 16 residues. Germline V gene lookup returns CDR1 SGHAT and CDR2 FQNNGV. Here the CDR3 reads CASSLEGTSGAYEQHF. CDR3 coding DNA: TGTGCCAGCAGCTTAGAAGGAACTAGCGGGGCCTACGAGCAGCACTTC.

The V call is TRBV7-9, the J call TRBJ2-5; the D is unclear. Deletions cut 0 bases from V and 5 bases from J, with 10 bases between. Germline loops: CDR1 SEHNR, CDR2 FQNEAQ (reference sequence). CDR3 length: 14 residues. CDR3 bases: TGTGCCAGCAGCTTAGCGGTTCAGCCTGAGACCCAGTACTTC. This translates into CASSLAVQPETQYF.

The CDR3 bases are TGTGCCAGCAGCGTACTCGGGACATTGTCAGATACGCAGTATTTT. Translated: CASSVLGTLSDTQYF. The chain uses TRBV9 and TRBJ2-3, with a tentative D call TRBD1 (6 bases). V gave up 1 base and J gave up 4 bases, with 13 bases separating them. The CDR3 spans 15 residues. CDR1 is SGDLS and CDR2 is YYNGEE in the germline V gene. The full variable domain, in which reference TRBV9 and TRBJ2-3 provide the parts outside the CDR3, is DSGVTQTPKHLITATGQRVTLRCSPRSGDLSVYWYQQSLDQGLQFLIQYYNGEERAKGNILERFSAQQFPDLHSELNLSSLELGDSALYFCASSVLGTLSDTQYFGPGTRLTVL.

The CDR3 bases are TGTGCCAGCAGCCAAGATCGCGAGTGGACTAGCGCGAACAATGAGCAGTTCTTC. Translated: CASSQDREWTSANNEQFF. The gene calls are TRBV3-1 and TRBJ2-1; 9 bases match TRBD2. The CDR3 contains 18 residues. CDR1 LGHDT and CDR2 YNNKEL come from the germline V gene (reference sequence). Trimming cost V 0 bases and J 5 bases; bases outside gene matches: 11.

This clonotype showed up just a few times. In nucleotides, the CDR3 is TGTGCCAGCAGTGCCCGGGACTACGACTACGAGCAGTACTTC. Translated, it gives CASSARDYDYEQYF. The V call is TRBV6-1, the J call TRBJ2-7, with 7 nucleotides matching TRBD2. V gave up 4 bases and J gave up 3 bases; unmatched junction bases: 6. The CDR3 has 14 amino acids. Germline CDR1 is MNHNS and CDR2 is SASEGT.

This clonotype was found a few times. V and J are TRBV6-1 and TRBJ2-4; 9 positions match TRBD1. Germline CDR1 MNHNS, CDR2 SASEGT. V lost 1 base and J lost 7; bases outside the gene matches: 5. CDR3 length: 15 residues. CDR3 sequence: CASSEDGTGLNIQYF. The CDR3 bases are TGTGCCAGCAGTGAAGATGGGACAGGGCTGAACATTCAGTACTTC.

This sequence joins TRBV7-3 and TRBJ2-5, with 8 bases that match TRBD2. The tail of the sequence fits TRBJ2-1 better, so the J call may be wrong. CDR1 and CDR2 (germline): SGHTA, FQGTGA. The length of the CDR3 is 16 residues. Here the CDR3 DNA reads TGTGCCAGCAGCTTCGACGGCCTAGCGGGCTACAATGAGCAGTTCTTC. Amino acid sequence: CASSFDGLAGYNEQFF.

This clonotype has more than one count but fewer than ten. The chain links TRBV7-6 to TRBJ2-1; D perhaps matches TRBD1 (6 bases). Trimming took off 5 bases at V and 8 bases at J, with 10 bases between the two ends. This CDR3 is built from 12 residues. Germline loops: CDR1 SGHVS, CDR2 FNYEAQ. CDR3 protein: CASSPAGDEQFF. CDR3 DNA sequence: TGTGCCAGCAGCCCCGCAGGGGATGAGCAGTTCTTC.

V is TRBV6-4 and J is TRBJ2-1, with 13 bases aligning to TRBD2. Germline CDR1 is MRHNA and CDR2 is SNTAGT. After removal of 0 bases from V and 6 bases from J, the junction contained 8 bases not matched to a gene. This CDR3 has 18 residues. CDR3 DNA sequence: TGTGCCAGCAGTGACTCCCCAAGACTAGCGGGGGGCCCCAATGAGCAGTTCTTC. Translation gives CASSDSPRLAGGPNEQFF.

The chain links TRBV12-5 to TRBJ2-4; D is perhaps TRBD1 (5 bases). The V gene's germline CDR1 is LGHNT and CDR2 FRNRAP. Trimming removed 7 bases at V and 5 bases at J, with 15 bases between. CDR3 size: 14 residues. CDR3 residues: CASAKGQTQNIQYF. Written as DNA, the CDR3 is TGTGCTAGTGCCAAGGGGCAGACCCAAAACATTCAGTACTTC.

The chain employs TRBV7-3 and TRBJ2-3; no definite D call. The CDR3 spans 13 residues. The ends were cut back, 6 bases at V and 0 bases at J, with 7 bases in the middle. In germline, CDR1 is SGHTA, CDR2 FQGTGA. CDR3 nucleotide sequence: TGTGCCAGCAGACAACACAGCACAGATACGCAGTATTTT. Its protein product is CASRQHSTDTQYF.